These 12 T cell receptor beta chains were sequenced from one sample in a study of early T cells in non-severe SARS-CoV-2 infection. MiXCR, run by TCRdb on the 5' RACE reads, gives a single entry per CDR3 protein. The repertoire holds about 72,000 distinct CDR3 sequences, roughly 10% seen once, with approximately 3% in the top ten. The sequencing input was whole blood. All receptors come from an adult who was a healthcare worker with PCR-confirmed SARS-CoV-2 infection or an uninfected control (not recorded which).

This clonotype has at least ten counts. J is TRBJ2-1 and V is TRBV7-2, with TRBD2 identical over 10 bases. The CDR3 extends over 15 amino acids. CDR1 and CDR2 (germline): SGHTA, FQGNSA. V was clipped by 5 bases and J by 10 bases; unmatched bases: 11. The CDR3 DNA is TGTGCCAGCAGCGAGGCCCTAGCGGGAGCGGGGGAGCAGTTCTTC. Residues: CASSEALAGAGEQFF.

Here the CDR3 DNA reads TGTGCCAGCAGCCGGCAAAACAGGGCAGGATACGAGCAGTACTTC. Translated: CASSRQNRAGYEQYF. The chain combines TRBV3-1 with TRBJ2-7; TRBD1 might be the D (6 bases). The CDR3 runs 15 residues. V lost 4 bases and J lost 4, with 17 bases in between. Germline V lookup: CDR1 LGHDT, CDR2 YNNKEL (reference sequence).

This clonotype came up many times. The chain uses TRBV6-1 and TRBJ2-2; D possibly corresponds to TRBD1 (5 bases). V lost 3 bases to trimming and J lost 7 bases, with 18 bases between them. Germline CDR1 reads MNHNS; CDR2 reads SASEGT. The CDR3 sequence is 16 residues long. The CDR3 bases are TGTGCCAGCAGTGATCTTCAGGGTTCCAAACACGGGGAGCTGTTTTTT. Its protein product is CASSDLQGSKHGELFF.

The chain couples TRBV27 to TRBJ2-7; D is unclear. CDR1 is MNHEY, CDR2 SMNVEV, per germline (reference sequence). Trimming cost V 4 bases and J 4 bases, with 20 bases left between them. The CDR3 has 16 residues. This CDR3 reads CASSSRWTERMYEQYF. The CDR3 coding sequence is TGTGCCAGCAGTTCTCGATGGACGGAAAGAATGTACGAGCAGTACTTC.

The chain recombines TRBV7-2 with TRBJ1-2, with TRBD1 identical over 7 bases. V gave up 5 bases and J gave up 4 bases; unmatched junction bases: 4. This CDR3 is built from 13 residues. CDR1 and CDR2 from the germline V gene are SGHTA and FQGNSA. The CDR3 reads CASSQGGPYGYTF. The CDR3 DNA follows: TGTGCCAGCAGCCAGGGGGGGCCCTATGGCTACACCTTC.

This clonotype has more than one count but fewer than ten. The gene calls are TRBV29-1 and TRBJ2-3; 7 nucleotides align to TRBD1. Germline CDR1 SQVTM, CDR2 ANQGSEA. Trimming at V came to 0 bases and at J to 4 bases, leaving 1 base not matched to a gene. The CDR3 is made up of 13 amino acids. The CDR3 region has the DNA TGCAGCGTTGAAGAGGGGACAGCAGATACGCAGTATTTT. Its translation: CSVEEGTADTQYF.

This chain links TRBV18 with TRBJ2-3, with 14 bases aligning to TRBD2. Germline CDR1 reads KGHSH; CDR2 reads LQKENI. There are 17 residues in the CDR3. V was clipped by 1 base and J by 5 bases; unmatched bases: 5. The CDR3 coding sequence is TGTGCCAGCTCACCACGGGGGACTAGCGGGAGTATAGATACGCAGTATTTT. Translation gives CASSPRGTSGSIDTQYF.

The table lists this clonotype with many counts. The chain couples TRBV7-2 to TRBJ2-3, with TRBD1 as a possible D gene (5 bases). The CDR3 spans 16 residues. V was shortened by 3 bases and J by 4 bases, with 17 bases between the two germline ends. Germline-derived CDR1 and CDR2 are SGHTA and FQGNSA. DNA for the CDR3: TGTGCCAGCAGCTTTCAGGGAACCCAGGTCCCAGATACGCAGTATTTT. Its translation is CASSFQGTQVPDTQYF.

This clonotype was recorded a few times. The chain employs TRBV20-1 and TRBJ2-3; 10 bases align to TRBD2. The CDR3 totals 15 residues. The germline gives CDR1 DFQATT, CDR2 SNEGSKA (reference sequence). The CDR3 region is CNPSSGSGPTDTQYF. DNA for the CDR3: TGCAACCCATCTAGCGGGAGTGGCCCCACAGATACGCAGTATTTT.

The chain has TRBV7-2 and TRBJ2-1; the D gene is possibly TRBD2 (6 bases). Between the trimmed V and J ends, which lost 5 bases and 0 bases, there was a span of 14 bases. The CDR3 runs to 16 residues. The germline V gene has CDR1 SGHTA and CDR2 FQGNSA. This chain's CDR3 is CASSPSRGGSYNEQFF. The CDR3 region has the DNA TGTGCCAGCAGCCCTTCTAGGGGAGGCTCCTACAATGAGCAGTTCTTC. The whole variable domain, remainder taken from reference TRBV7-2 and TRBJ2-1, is GAGVSQSPSNKVTEKGKDVELRCDPISGHTALYWYRQSLGQGLEFLIYFQGNSAPDKSGLPSDRFSAERTGGSVSTLTIQRTQQEDSAVYLCASSPSRGGSYNEQFFGPGTRLTVL.

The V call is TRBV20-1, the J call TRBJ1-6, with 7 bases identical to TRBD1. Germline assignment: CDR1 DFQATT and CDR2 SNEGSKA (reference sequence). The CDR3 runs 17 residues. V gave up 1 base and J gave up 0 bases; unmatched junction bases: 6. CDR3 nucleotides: TGCAGTGCTAGAGGAGGGGACAGCTTCTCCTATAATTCACCCCTCCACTTT. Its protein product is CSARGGDSFSYNSPLHF.

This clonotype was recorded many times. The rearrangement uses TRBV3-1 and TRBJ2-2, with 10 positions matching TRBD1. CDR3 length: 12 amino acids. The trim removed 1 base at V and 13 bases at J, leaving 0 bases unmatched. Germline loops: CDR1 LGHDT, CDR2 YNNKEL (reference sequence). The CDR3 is CASSQGDRGLFF. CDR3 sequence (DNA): TGTGCCAGCAGCCAAGGGGACAGGGGGCTGTTTTTT.